This T cell receptor (beta chain) was documented in a study of regulatory T cells in long-lasting Graves disease. Germline V CDR1 and CDR2: SGHNT, YENEEA. The CDR3 has 14 amino acids. V was trimmed by 0 bases and J by 8 bases, leaving 10 bases between them. Combining iRepertoire HTBI primers with Arm-PCR of CDR3 regions, the authors built TCR beta libraries. A single record per CDR3 protein comes from TCRdb applying MiXCR to the multiplex PCR reads. Among some 490,000 distinct CDR3 sequences listed, around 12% were seen once. Time point indicated: newly diagnosed GD, antithyroid drugs for less than 3 months. PBMC RNA served as the TCR library source. In its sample, this clonotype was seen many times. These data were also reused for a study on T cells in Graves' hyperthyroidism and ophthalmopathy.

The V call is TRBV11-3, the J call TRBJ2-2; D remains ambiguous. This TCR was sampled from a woman in her twenties or thirties with Graves disease. Sequenced here: peripheral blood mononuclear cells (PBMCs), sampled at new diagnosis, from a patient treated with antithyroid drugs. The CDR3 spells CASSLDRGAGELFF. The CDR3 coding sequence is TGTGCCAGCAGCTTAGATCGAGGTGCAGGGGAGCTGTTTTTT.